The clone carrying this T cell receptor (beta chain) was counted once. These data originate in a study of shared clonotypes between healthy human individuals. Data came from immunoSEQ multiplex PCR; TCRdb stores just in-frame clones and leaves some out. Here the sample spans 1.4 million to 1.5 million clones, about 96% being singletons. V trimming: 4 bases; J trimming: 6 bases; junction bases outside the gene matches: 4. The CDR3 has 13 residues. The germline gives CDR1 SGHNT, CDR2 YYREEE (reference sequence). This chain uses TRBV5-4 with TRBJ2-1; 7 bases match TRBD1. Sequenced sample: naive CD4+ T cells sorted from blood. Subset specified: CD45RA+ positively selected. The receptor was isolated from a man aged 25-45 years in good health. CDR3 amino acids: CASSTRDSNEQFF. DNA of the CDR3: TGTGCCAGCAGCACCCGGGACAGCAATGAGCAGTTCTTC.